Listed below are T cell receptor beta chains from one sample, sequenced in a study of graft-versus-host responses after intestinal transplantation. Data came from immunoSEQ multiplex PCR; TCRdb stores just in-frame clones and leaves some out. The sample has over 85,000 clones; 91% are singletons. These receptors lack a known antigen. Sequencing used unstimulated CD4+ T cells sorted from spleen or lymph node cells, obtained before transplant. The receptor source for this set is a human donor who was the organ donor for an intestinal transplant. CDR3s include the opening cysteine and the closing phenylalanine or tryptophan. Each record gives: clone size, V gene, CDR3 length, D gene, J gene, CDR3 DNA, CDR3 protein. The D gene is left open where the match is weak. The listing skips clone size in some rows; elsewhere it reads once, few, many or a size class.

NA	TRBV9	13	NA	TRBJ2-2	TGTGCCAGCAGTGAACGGGTCACCGGGGAGCTGTTTTTT	CASSERVTGELFF
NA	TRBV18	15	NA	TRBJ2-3	TGTGCCAGCTCACTTACTAGGAGTTTGGGAGATACGCAGTATTTT	CASSLTRSLGDTQYF
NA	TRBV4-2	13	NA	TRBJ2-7	TGTGCCAGCAGCCAAGACGGGGATGTAGAGCAGTACTTC	CASSQDGDVEQYF
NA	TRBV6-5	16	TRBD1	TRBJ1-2	TGTGCCAGCAGTTACTCGTCGGGACAGGGGGCAAGAGGCTACACCTTC	CASSYSSGQGARGYTF
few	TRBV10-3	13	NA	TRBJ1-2	TGTGCCATCAGTGTACGAGAAGACTATGGCTACACCTTC	CAISVREDYGYTF
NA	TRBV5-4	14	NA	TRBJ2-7	TGTGCCAGCAGCTTTTCAGGCAGTACCTACGAGCAGTACTTC	CASSFSGSTYEQYF
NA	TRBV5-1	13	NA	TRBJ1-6	TGCGCCAGCAGCCCCGGTCCCGAATCACCCCTCCACTTT	CASSPGPESPLHF
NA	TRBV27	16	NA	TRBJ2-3	TGTGCCAGCAGTTTATCGACGCGGGGGCCTACAGATACGCAGTATTTT	CASSLSTRGPTDTQYF
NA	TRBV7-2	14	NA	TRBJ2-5	TGTGCCAGCAGCTTAGCGGGTCTGGGCGAGACCCAGTACTTC	CASSLAGLGETQYF
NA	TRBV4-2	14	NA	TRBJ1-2	TGTGCCAGCAGCCAAGATGGAGGGGCGTATGGCTACACCTTC	CASSQDGGAYGYTF
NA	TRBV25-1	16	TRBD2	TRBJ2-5	TGTGCCAGCAGTGAGGGAATAGCGGGGGGCCAAGAGACCCAGTACTTC	CASSEGIAGGQETQYF
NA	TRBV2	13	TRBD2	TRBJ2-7	TGTGCCAGCAGTGGACTAGCGGCTCCCGAGCAGTACTTC	CASSGLAAPEQYF
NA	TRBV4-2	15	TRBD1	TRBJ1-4	TGTGCCAGCAGCCTGACCCAGGGGGGAAGTGAAAAACTGTTTTTT	CASSLTQGGSEKLFF
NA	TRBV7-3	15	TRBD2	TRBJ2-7	TGTGCCAGCAGCTTTACTAGCGGGGGCACCTACGAGCAGTACTTC	CASSFTSGGTYEQYF
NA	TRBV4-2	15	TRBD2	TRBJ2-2	TGTGCCAGCAGCCCTAGCGGGGGGGTTGCCGGGGAGCTGTTTTTT	CASSPSGGVAGELFF
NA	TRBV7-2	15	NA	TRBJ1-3	TGTGCCAGCACCCCCATTGCCACCAGTGGAAACACCATATATTTT	CASTPIATSGNTIYF